This record covers a single T cell receptor beta chain. The read terminates 3 residues ahead of where the CDR3 ends, so the germline J gene completes it. The data originate from a study of T cells in women clearing cervical HPV infection. Overall study context: Cases' blood sampling followed lesion detection by median about 150 days (90 to 200). HLA type could not be excluded as a confounder.

The assay was immunoSEQ multiplex PCR, and TCRdb's table has in-frame clones only and misses some. This sample's table reports tens of thousands of clones. Germline V gene lookup returns CDR1 SGHAT and CDR2 FQDESV (reference sequence). The CDR3 contains 13 residues. MY09/MY11 PCR detected cervical HPV DNA; dot-blot assigned genotypes. The source is a woman aged 18-69 years with a cervical HPV16 infection that either progressed to CIN3+ or cleared (not recorded which). Sequenced input: blood buffy coat. The chain couples TRBV11-1 to TRBJ2-4; 13 bases agree with TRBD2. The sequenced part of the CDR3 DNA is TGTGCCAGCAGCCCCGGGACTAGCGGGGTT. Protein sequence: CASSPGTSGV. The complete CDR3 protein is CASSPGTSGVQYF.